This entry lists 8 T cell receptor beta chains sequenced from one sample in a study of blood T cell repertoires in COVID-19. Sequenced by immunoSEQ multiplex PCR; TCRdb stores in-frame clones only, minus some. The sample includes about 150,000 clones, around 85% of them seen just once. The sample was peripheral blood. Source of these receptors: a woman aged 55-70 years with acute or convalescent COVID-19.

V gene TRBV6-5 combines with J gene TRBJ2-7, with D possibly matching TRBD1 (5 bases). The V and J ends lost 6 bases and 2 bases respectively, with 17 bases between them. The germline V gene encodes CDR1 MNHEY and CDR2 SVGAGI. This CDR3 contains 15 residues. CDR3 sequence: CASSAGAGRTYEQYV. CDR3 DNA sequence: TGTGCCAGCAGCGCTGGGGCAGGGCGGACCTACGAGCAGTACGTC.

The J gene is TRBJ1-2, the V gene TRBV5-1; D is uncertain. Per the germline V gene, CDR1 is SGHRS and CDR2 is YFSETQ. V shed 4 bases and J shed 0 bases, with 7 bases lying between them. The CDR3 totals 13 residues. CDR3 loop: CASSREANYGYTF. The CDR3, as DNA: TGCGCCAGCAGCAGGGAGGCTAACTATGGCTACACCTTC.

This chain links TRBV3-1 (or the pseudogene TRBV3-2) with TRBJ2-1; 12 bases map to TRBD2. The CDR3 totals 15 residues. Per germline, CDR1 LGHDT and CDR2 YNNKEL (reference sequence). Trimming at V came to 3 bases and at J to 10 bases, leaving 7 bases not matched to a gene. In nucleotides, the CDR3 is TGTGCCAGCAGCCAGGACACTAGCGGGGGGATAGAGCAGTTCTTC. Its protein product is CASSQDTSGGIEQFF.

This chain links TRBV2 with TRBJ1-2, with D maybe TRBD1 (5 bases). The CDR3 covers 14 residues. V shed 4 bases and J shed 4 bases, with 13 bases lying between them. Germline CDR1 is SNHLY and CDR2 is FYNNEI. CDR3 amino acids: CASSAQGIIYGYTF. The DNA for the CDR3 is TGTGCCAGCAGTGCGCAGGGTATTATCTATGGCTACACCTTC.

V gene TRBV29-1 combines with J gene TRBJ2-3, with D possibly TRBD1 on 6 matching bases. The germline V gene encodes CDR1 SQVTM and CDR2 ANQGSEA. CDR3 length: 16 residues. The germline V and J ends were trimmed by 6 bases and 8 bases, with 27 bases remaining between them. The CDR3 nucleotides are TGCAGCGTGGGGCTTACGGCAGGGGTCTACCGGGGTACGCAGTATTTT. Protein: CSVGLTAGVYRGTQYF.

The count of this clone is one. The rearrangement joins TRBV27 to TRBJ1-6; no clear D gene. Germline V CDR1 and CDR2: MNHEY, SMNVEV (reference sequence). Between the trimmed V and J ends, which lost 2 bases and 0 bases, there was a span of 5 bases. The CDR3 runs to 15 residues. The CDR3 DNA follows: TGTGCCAGCAGTTTAGTGAGCTCCTATAATTCACCCCTCCACTTT. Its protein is CASSLVSSYNSPLHF.

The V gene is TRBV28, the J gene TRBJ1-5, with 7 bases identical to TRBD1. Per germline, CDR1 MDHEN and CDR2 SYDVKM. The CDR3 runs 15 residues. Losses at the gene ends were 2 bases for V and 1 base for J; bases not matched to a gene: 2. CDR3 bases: TGTGCCAGCAGTTTACCAGGGGGAAGCAATCAGCCCCAGCATTTT. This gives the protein CASSLPGGSNQPQHF. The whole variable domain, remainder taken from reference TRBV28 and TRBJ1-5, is DVKVTQSSRYLVKRTGEKVFLECVQDMDHENMFWYRQDPGLGLRLIYFSYDVKMKEKGDIPEGYSVSREKKERFSLILESASTNQTSMYLCASSLPGGSNQPQHFGDGTRLSIL.

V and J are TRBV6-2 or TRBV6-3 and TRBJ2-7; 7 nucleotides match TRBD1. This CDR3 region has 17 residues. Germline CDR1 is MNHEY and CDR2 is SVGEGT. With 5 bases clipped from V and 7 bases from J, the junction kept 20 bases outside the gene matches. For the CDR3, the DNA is TGTGCCAGCAGTGGACCGGGACAGCCACCCCGTCAGGTAGAGCAGTACGTC. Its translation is CASSGPGQPPRQVEQYV.